Following are 31 T cell receptor beta chains from one sample sequenced in a study of T cell repertoires and HLA-DP antigens. The antigens these receptors bind are not known. Only in-frame clones appear in the TCRdb table, and some are missing; sequencing was by immunoSEQ multiplex PCR. The repertoire includes more than 90,000 clones, 90% to 95% of them detected once, and 0.27% sits in the top ten. The sample comprised CD4+ T cells from PBMCs. The receptors were sampled from a woman aged 18-29 years in good health and CMV-seronegative.

The chain combines TRBV18 with TRBJ2-1, with D uncertain. The CDR3 covers 14 residues. With 6 bases removed from V and 6 bases from J, the gap between germline ends came to 15 bases. The germline CDR1 and CDR2 sequences are KGHSH and LQKENI. The CDR3 coding sequence is TGTGCCAGCTCCCAAGGTGGGCCGGTCAATGAGCAGTTCTTC. It yields the protein CASSQGGPVNEQFF.

The chain is built from TRBV11-2 and TRBJ2-1; 9 positions agree with TRBD1. V dropped 2 bases and J dropped 3; count of bases not matched to a gene: 5. This CDR3 is built from 16 residues. The V gene's germline CDR1 is SGHAT and CDR2 FQNNGV. CDR3 in DNA: TGTGCCAGCAGCTTATCTTGGGACAGGGACTACAATGAGCAGTTCTTC. Its protein product is CASSLSWDRDYNEQFF. The whole variable domain, remainder taken from reference TRBV11-2 and TRBJ2-1, is EAGVAQSPRYKIIEKRQSVAFWCNPISGHATLYWYQQILGQGPKLLIQFQNNGVVDDSQLPKDRFSAERLKGVDSTLKIQPAKLEDSAVYLCASSLSWDRDYNEQFFGPGTRLTVL.

This rearrangement joins TRBV27 to TRBJ2-2; no reliable D call. Germline V lookup: CDR1 MNHEY, CDR2 SMNVEV (reference sequence). This CDR3 is 15 amino acids long. Trimming took off 7 bases at V and 0 bases at J, with 12 bases between the two ends. CDR3 nucleotides: TGTGCCAGCAACCAAGGGCCCCCGAACACCGGGGAGCTGTTTTTT. Translated: CASNQGPPNTGELFF.

This sequence joins TRBV5-1 and TRBJ1-1; no firm D call. The germline V and J ends were trimmed by 3 bases and 6 bases, with 24 bases remaining between them. The germline V gene has CDR1 SGHRS and CDR2 YFSETQ. The CDR3 spans 17 residues. As DNA, the CDR3 is TGCGCCAGCAGCTCCGGAGGTGGAGGGATGGGGAGCTCTGAAGCTTTCTTT. This sequence encodes CASSSGGGGMGSSEAFF.

The rearrangement uses TRBV5-1 and TRBJ2-7, with a tentative D call TRBD2 (5 bases). The CDR3 length is 14 residues. V lost 4 bases and J 5 bases, leaving 16 bases between the germline ends. The germline gives CDR1 SGHRS, CDR2 YFSETQ. CDR3 loop: CASSVASPRDEQYF. CDR3 DNA: TGCGCCAGCAGCGTCGCCTCTCCGAGGGACGAGCAGTACTTC.

The chain employs TRBV6-5 and TRBJ2-5; perhaps TRBD2 as D (7 bases). The V gene lost 8 bases and the J gene lost 5 bases, with 15 bases spanning the gap. The CDR3 runs to 13 residues. The germline gives CDR1 MNHEY, CDR2 SVGAGI. The CDR3 sequence: CASGGGREETQYF. For the CDR3, the DNA is TGTGCCAGCGGGGGGGGCCGGGAGGAGACCCAGTACTTC.

The rearrangement uses TRBV28 and TRBJ2-3; unclear D gene. This CDR3 comprises 15 residues. From germline, CDR1 is MDHEN and CDR2 SYDVKM. The V end lost 6 bases, the J end lost 4 bases, and 17 bases lay between the germline ends. The CDR3 DNA follows: TGTGCCAGCAGACCCCCCTTCGGGCTGGCAGATACGCAGTATTTT. Translation gives CASRPPFGLADTQYF.

The CDR3 region has the DNA TGTGCCTGGAGTGTTGGTTGGACTAGCGGGCAAGGGGAGCAGTTCTTC. Protein sequence: CAWSVGWTSGQGEQFF. This chain uses TRBV30 with TRBJ2-1, with 11 bases aligning to TRBD2. CDR3 length equals 16 residues. With V trimmed by 0 bases and J by 10 bases, 11 bases remained unmatched. The germline V gene has CDR1 GTSNPN and CDR2 SVGIG (reference sequence).

The chain couples TRBV12-5 to TRBJ1-5; D is undetermined. CDR3 size: 13 residues. Trimming left V 1 base short and J 3 bases short, with 4 bases between. Germline CDR1 reads LGHNT; CDR2 reads FRNRAP. The CDR3: CASGLEVNQPQHF. The CDR3 DNA sequence: TGTGCTAGTGGTTTGGAGGTCAATCAGCCCCAGCATTTT.

V gene TRBV18 combines with J gene TRBJ2-7; no reliable D call. V lost 11 bases to trimming and J lost 3 bases, with 17 bases between them. Germline CDR1 KGHSH, CDR2 LQKENI. There are 13 residues in the CDR3. CDR3 sequence: CALRFLRNYEQYV. CDR3 coding DNA: TGTGCCCTCCGCTTTCTCAGAAACTACGAGCAGTACGTC.

V gene TRBV6-6 combines with J gene TRBJ2-5, with D perhaps TRBD2 (7 bases). Germline lookup yields CDR1 MNHNY and CDR2 SVGAGI (reference sequence). V lost 8 bases to trimming and J lost 5 bases, with 15 bases between them. This CDR3 comprises 13 residues. The CDR3 region has the DNA TGTGCCAGCGGATGGGGGAGGGGGGAGACCCAGTACTTC. Translation gives CASGWGRGETQYF.

This clone was picked up one time. CDR3 sequence (DNA): TGTGCCAGCAGCTTAGAGGGGCCCAGGAGCAATCAGCCCCAGCATTTT. This codes for CASSLEGPRSNQPQHF. The chain is built from TRBV7-2 and TRBJ1-5; perhaps TRBD1 as D (5 bases). In germline, CDR1 is SGHTA, CDR2 FQGNSA. The V end was cut by 1 base, the J end by 1 base, with 11 bases between. The CDR3 runs to 16 residues.

The chain joins TRBV6-1 to TRBJ1-2; TRBD1 is a possible D gene (5 bases). Trimming took 7 bases from V and 3 from J, leaving 15 bases between them. The germline V gene encodes CDR1 MNHNS and CDR2 SASEGT. This CDR3 comprises 14 residues. This chain's CDR3 is CASKHRQSHYGYTF. CDR3 coding DNA: TGTGCCAGCAAACACCGACAGAGCCACTATGGCTACACCTTC.

The chain recombines TRBV11-2 with TRBJ2-1; D possibly uses TRBD1 or TRBD2 (5 bases each). Trimming left V 5 bases short and J 7 bases short, with 12 bases between. In germline, CDR1 is SGHAT, CDR2 FQNNGV. The CDR3 consists of 13 residues. The CDR3 DNA reads TGTGCCAGCAGCCCGCGTTGGGGGAATGAGCAGTTCTTC. It translates to CASSPRWGNEQFF.

The chain carries TRBV19 and TRBJ1-3; tentatively, D is TRBD1 (5 bases). This CDR3 comprises 16 residues. CDR1 and CDR2 (germline): LNHDA, SQIVND (reference sequence). V was shortened by 7 bases and J by 0 bases, with 16 bases between the two germline ends. Here the CDR3 reads CASMGDSRSSGNTIYF. In DNA form, the CDR3 reads TGTGCCAGTATGGGGGACTCACGGAGCTCTGGAAACACCATATATTTT.

The chain uses TRBV7-3 and TRBJ2-3; weak D call: TRBD1 (6 bases). The CDR3 spans 14 residues. Germline CDR1 SGHTA, CDR2 FQGTGA. V was trimmed by 5 bases and J by 3 bases, leaving 12 bases between them. The CDR3 protein is CASSQGGQTDTQYF. CDR3 DNA sequence: TGTGCCAGCAGCCAAGGGGGTCAAACAGATACGCAGTATTTT.

The rearrangement links TRBV28 to TRBJ2-7; 7 bases map to TRBD1. The length of the CDR3 is 15 residues. V dropped 5 bases and J dropped 3; count of bases not matched to a gene: 10. Looked up from germline, CDR1 is MDHEN and CDR2 is SYDVKM. This chain's CDR3 is CASSAPRQGNYEQYV. Here the CDR3 DNA reads TGTGCCAGCAGTGCTCCCCGACAGGGAAACTACGAGCAGTACGTC.

This chain uses TRBV5-4 with TRBJ2-3, with D perhaps TRBD1 (6 bases). The CDR3 extends over 16 amino acids. Trimming shortened V by 2 bases and J by 0 bases, and 13 bases separated the two germline ends. Germline V gene lookup returns CDR1 SGHNT and CDR2 YYREEE (reference sequence). In nucleotides, the CDR3 is TGTGCCAGCAGCTTAGCCACGACAGGTAGCACAGATACGCAGTATTTT. It specifies CASSLATTGSTDTQYF.

Turning to this clone: One end of the junction is discordant with germline, which a read error may explain. The rearrangement uses TRBV28 and TRBJ1-4; D is uncertain. Germline loops: CDR1 MDHEN, CDR2 SYDVKM. The CDR3 is 13 residues long. The CDR3 DNA is TGTGCGAGCAAACTCCCCAAGGAGGAAAAACTGTTTTTT. Translated: CASKLPKEEKLFF.

The chain carries TRBV2 and TRBJ2-1, with 9 bases lining up with TRBD1. After removal of 5 bases from V and 9 bases from J, the junction contained 11 bases not matched to a gene. From germline, CDR1 is SNHLY and CDR2 FYNNEI. CDR3 length: 15 residues. CDR3 sequence (DNA): TGTGCCAGCAGTATCCGGGACAGGGAAAAAGGTGAGCAGTTCTTC. This sequence encodes CASSIRDREKGEQFF.

V gene TRBV5-1 combines with J gene TRBJ1-2; TRBD1 agrees at 8 bases. Trimming cost V 0 bases and J 8 bases; bases outside gene matches: 6. Germline assignment: CDR1 SGHRS and CDR2 YFSETQ. There are 14 residues in the CDR3. In DNA, the CDR3 is TGCGCCAGCAGCTTGGAGGGCAGGGGGCTCGGCTACACCTTC. Translation: CASSLEGRGLGYTF.

This chain's CDR3 is CASSPTGTFHEAFF. The DNA of the CDR3 is TGTGCCAGCAGCCCGACCGGGACCTTTCATGAAGCTTTCTTT. The chain has TRBV7-2 and TRBJ1-1; TRBD1 might be the D (5 bases). Germline V lookup: CDR1 SGHTA, CDR2 FQGNSA. V was clipped by 5 bases and J by 7 bases, with 17 bases between them. This CDR3 region has 14 residues.

The chain is built from TRBV6-1 and TRBJ1-2, with TRBD1 as a possible D gene (5 bases). The CDR3 sequence is 14 residues long. The V and J ends lost 6 bases and 6 bases respectively, with 17 bases between them. Germline V CDR1 and CDR2: MNHNS, SASEGT. The CDR3 DNA reads TGTGCCAGCAGATTGCAGGGACCAGGACATGGCTACACCTTC. This translates into CASRLQGPGHGYTF.

The V and J genes are TRBV6-6 and TRBJ2-7, with D possibly matching TRBD2 (6 bases). V lost 2 bases, J lost 4 bases, and 9 bases lay in between. From germline, CDR1 is MNHNY and CDR2 SVGAGI (reference sequence). CDR3 length: 13 amino acids. CDR3 protein: CASSYSAGYEQYV. The CDR3 DNA sequence: TGTGCCAGCAGTTACAGTGCGGGATACGAGCAGTACGTC.

J is TRBJ2-1 and V is TRBV28, with a weak D call TRBD1 (6 bases). Germline V lookup: CDR1 MDHEN, CDR2 SYDVKM. V was cut by 8 bases and J by 0 bases, with 14 bases left in between. This CDR3 is built from 15 residues. The CDR3 spells CASLGQLPSYNEQFF. The CDR3, as DNA: TGTGCCAGCCTGGGACAACTCCCCTCCTACAATGAGCAGTTCTTC.

V usage is TRBV28 and J usage is TRBJ1-4; D perhaps matches TRBD1 (5 bases). The V gene lost 5 bases and the J gene lost 0 bases, with 10 bases spanning the gap. The CDR3 is 15 amino acids. Germline CDR1 MDHEN, CDR2 SYDVKM. The DNA for the CDR3 is TGTGCCAGCAGTGGGGGGGATGCAACTAATGAAAAACTGTTTTTT. Translating gives CASSGGDATNEKLFF.

The rearrangement links TRBV18 to TRBJ2-2; maybe TRBD2 (5 bases). The germline V and J ends were trimmed by 3 bases and 5 bases, with 7 bases remaining between them. CDR3 length: 13 amino acids. CDR1 and CDR2 (germline): KGHSH, LQKENI. CDR3 sequence reads: CASSPGGTGELFF. For the CDR3, the DNA is TGTGCCAGCTCACCGGGCGGGACCGGGGAGCTGTTTTTT.

As concerns this clone: Other DNA sequences in this sample translate to the same CDR3. This chain connects TRBV29-1 to TRBJ2-7, with D maybe TRBD1 (7 bases). Looked up from germline, CDR1 is SQVTM and CDR2 is ANQGSEA. The V gene lost 4 bases and the J gene lost 3 bases, with 10 bases spanning the gap. This CDR3 region has 12 residues. The DNA for the CDR3 is TGCAGCGTTGCCAGGGGGGACTACGAGCAGTACTTC. Translated: CSVARGDYEQYF.

This clone was picked up one time. Written as DNA, the CDR3 is TGTGCCAGTACGGCAGGGGACTCCGGGGATGGCTACACCTTC. Translation: CASTAGDSGDGYTF. V usage is TRBV19 and J usage is TRBJ1-2; a possible D gene is TRBD1 (6 bases). Germline V gives CDR1 LNHDA, CDR2 SQIVND (reference sequence). The ends were cut back, 7 bases at V and 6 bases at J, with 18 bases in the middle. The CDR3 consists of 14 residues.

The V call is TRBV19, the J call TRBJ1-2; no clear D gene. This CDR3 comprises 13 residues. Trimming left V 8 bases short and J 2 bases short, with 12 bases between. Germline V gene data show CDR1 as LNHDA and CDR2 as SQIVND (reference sequence). CDR3 residues: CASGFRGNYGYTF. CDR3 sequence (DNA): TGTGCCAGTGGGTTCCGAGGAAACTATGGCTACACCTTC.

The rearrangement links TRBV7-9 to TRBJ2-1; maybe TRBD2 (6 bases). V lost 5 bases, J lost 4 bases, and 15 bases lay in between. There are 15 residues in the CDR3. In germline, CDR1 is SEHNR, CDR2 FQNEAQ (reference sequence). The CDR3 spells CASSPRLVLYNEQFF. Written as DNA, the CDR3 is TGTGCCAGCAGCCCCCGACTAGTTCTGTACAATGAGCAGTTCTTC.